These 3 T cell receptor beta chains originate from one sample sequenced in a study of CD8 T cells in Susac syndrome. Roughly 0.45 to 1 ug RNA was reverse transcribed with random hexamers. TCRdb re-called the immunoSEQ multiplex PCR reads with MiXCR, one entry per CDR3 protein. The sample carries 170,000 or so distinct CDR3 sequences, 95% to 96% recorded once. Sequencing was done on a sample of CD4+ T cells from PBMCs. The receptor set was obtained from a human donor with Susac syndrome.

The rearrangement links TRBV20-1 to TRBJ1-6, with a possible D match to TRBD1 (5 bases). Between the trimmed V and J ends, which lost 4 bases and 5 bases, there was a span of 12 bases. The CDR3 is 14 residues long. CDR1 DFQATT and CDR2 SNEGSKA come from the germline V gene (reference sequence). In nucleotides, the CDR3 is TGCAGTGCTAACGGGGCCTACAATAATTCACCCCTCCACTTT. It yields the protein CSANGAYNNSPLHF.

V is TRBV30 and J is TRBJ1-2; possibly TRBD1 for D (6 bases). The CDR3 has 10 amino acids. The V gene's germline CDR1 is GTSNPN and CDR2 SVGIG (reference sequence). V was pared by 5 bases and J by 14 bases, with 15 bases between. CDR3 coding DNA: TGTGCCTGGGGACAGCGGGACTGGACCTTC. This encodes CAWGQRDWTF. Full variable domain (outside the CDR3, taken from reference TRBV30 and TRBJ1-2): SQTIHQWPATLVQPVGSPLSLECTVEGTSNPNLYWYRQAAGRGLQLLFYSVGIGQISSEVPQNLSASRPQDRQFILSSKKLLLSDSGFYLCAWGQRDWTFGSGTRLTVV.

The gene calls are TRBV20-1 and TRBJ2-7; D is unclear. The CDR3 has 14 amino acids. V shed 3 bases and J shed 1 base, with 13 bases lying between them. From germline, CDR1 is DFQATT and CDR2 SNEGSKA (reference sequence). For the CDR3, the DNA is TGCAGTGCTAGTTTTCTTGGGCTGTCCTACGAGCAGTACTTC. Amino acid sequence: CSASFLGLSYEQYF.